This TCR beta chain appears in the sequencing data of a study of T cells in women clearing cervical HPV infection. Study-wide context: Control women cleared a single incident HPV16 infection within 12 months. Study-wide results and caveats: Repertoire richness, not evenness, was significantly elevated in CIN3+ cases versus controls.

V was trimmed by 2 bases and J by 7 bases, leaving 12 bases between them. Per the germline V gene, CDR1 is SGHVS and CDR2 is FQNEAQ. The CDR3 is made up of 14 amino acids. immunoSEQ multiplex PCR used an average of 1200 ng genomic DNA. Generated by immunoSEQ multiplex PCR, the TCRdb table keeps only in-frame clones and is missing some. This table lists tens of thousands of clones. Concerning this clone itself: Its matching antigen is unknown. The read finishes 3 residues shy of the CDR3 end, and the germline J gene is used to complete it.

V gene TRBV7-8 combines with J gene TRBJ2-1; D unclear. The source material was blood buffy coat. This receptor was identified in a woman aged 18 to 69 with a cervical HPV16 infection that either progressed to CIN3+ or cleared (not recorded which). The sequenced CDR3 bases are TGTGCCAGCAGCTTAAGGCGGCCACCTAATGAG. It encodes CASSLRRPPNE. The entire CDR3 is CASSLRRPPNEQFF. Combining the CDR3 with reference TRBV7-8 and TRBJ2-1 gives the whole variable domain GAGVSQSPRYKVAKRGQDVALRCDPISGHVSLFWYQQALGQGPEFLTYFQNEAQLDKSGLPSDRFFAERPEGSVSTLKIQRTQQEDSAVYLCASSLRRPPNEQFFGPGTRLTVL.